The 9 T cell receptor beta chains listed next were all sequenced from one sample in a study of blood T cell repertoires in COVID-19. Assay used: immunoSEQ multiplex PCR; TCRdb lists only in-frame clones, some missing. This repertoire shows 200,000 or so clones, 80% to 95% found once; its top ten account for 0.82%. The sequenced sample consisted of peripheral blood. The receptors come from a man aged 60 to 75 with COVID-19, enrolled during active disease.

The CDR3 DNA follows: TGTGCCAGCAGCCTAAGTGAGGCTATGGAGCAGTACTTC. Translation gives CASSLSEAMEQYF. This chain uses TRBV3-1 (or the pseudogene TRBV3-2) with TRBJ2-7; D call uncertain. The CDR3 runs 13 residues. From germline, CDR1 is LGHDT and CDR2 YNNKEL (reference sequence). Deletions cut 4 bases from V and 7 bases from J, with 14 bases between.

J is TRBJ2-1 and V is TRBV5-4; a possible D gene is TRBD1 (5 bases). CDR1 and CDR2 (germline): SGHNT, YYREEE (reference sequence). This CDR3 contains 12 residues. V shed 5 bases and J shed 7 bases, with 10 bases lying between them. The CDR3 reads CASRLRDNEQFF. The CDR3 DNA is TGTGCCAGCAGACTCAGGGATAATGAGCAGTTCTTC.

This chain connects TRBV18 to TRBJ2-2; 8 nucleotides line up with TRBD1. The junction had 10 bases not matched to a gene; V was cut back by 6 bases and J by 4 bases. In germline, CDR1 is KGHSH, CDR2 LQKENI. The CDR3 spans 16 residues. The CDR3: CASSPDRGVSTGELFF. Here the CDR3 DNA reads TGTGCCAGCTCCCCAGACAGGGGCGTGAGCACCGGGGAGCTGTTTTTT.

J is TRBJ1-2 and V is TRBV30; no definite D call. CDR1 is GTSNPN and CDR2 is SVGIG in the germline V gene (reference sequence). The CDR3 is made up of 11 amino acids. Trimming stripped 5 bases from V and 7 bases from J, with 11 bases between. CDR3 bases: TGTGCCTGGTCCTCATACGGTGGCTACACCTTC. The encoded protein is CAWSSYGGYTF.

This chain joins TRBV7-2 and TRBJ2-3, with D possibly matching TRBD2 (6 bases). The CDR3 loop spans 16 amino acids. V dropped 0 bases and J dropped 1 base, with 11 bases sitting between them. Per germline, CDR1 SGHTA and CDR2 FQGNSA. As DNA, the CDR3 is TGTGCCAGCAGCTTAGCGCCGGGAGTCGGCACAGATACGCAGTATTTT. This translates into CASSLAPGVGTDTQYF.

The chain is built from TRBV25-1 and TRBJ2-2; 10 bases line up with TRBD2. Germline assignment: CDR1 MGHDK and CDR2 SYGVNS. This CDR3 has 16 residues. V trimming: 1 base; J trimming: 6 bases; junction bases outside the gene matches: 5. CDR3 amino acids: CASSESGLAGAGELFF. CDR3 DNA sequence: TGTGCCAGCAGTGAATCTGGGCTAGCGGGGGCCGGGGAGCTGTTTTTT.

This clone has a single count. The chain combines TRBV19 with TRBJ1-4; D is perhaps TRBD1 (6 bases). CDR1 and CDR2 (germline): LNHDA, SQIVND (reference sequence). The CDR3 is made up of 20 amino acids. Trimming left V 1 base short and J 0 bases short, with 21 bases between. The CDR3: CASSIVSRTATQTTNEKLFF. The CDR3 region has the DNA TGTGCCAGTAGTATAGTTTCTCGGACAGCTACTCAGACAACTAATGAAAAACTGTTTTTT.

This clone was observed a few times. The chain recombines TRBV18 with TRBJ2-7, with a possible D match to TRBD1 (5 bases). Germline V gives CDR1 KGHSH, CDR2 LQKENI. V shed 3 bases and J shed 6 bases, with 21 bases lying between them. CDR3 size: 16 residues. CDR3: CASSPPEAGLIGEQYF. In DNA, the CDR3 is TGTGCCAGCTCACCCCCAGAGGCAGGGCTAATCGGCGAGCAGTACTTC. The complete variable domain, with remaining parts taken from reference TRBV18 and TRBJ2-7, reads NAGVMQNPRHLVRRRGQEARLRCSPMKGHSHVYWYRQLPEEGLKFMVYLQKENIIDESGMPKERFSAEFPKEGPSILRIQQVVRGDSAAYFCASSPPEAGLIGEQYFGPGTRLTVT.

V is TRBV3-1 (or the pseudogene TRBV3-2) and J is TRBJ1-2; D is perhaps TRBD1 (5 bases). V was clipped by 1 base and J by 1 base, with 10 bases between them. From germline, CDR1 is LGHDT and CDR2 YNNKEL (reference sequence). The CDR3 has 15 amino acids. CDR3 region: CASSQGTLSNYGYTF. The CDR3 bases are TGTGCCAGCAGCCAAGGGACACTTAGTAACTATGGCTACACCTTC.